This T cell receptor (beta chain) was observed in a study of beta chain features in type 1 diabetes. General study points: When Type 1 diabetes patients were examined, their TCRB CDR3s proved moderately but significantly shorter in all four CD4+ subsets. When cDNA is sequenced, cells with high TCR expression could be over-represented. Fewer insertions but more deletions were seen at VDJ junctions in type 1 diabetes patients.

Points on this clone: The antigen remains unidentified.

Donors contributed one heparinised blood draw apiece, averaging about 110 mL. Sorting that relied on CD45RO/CCR7/CD25/CD127/CD95/CD27 yielded CD4+ naive, central memory, regulatory and stem cell-like memory cells. This CDR3 comprises 16 residues. J was trimmed by 3 bases and V by 3 bases; bases with no gene match: 6. The germline V gene encodes CDR1 LNHNV and CDR2 YYDKDF (reference sequence). cDNA synthesis used the whole RNA isolate, giving expressed TCRB sequences. The assay was immunoSEQ multiplex PCR, and TCRdb's table has in-frame clones only and misses some. The sample holds under 350,000 clones, approximately 24% seen once.

The sequence derives from a woman aged 25 to 45 with type 1 diabetes. The genes are TRBV15 and TRBJ2-5; 11 bases are a match to TRBD2. The material sequenced was naive CD4+ T cells from blood. The CDR3 nucleotides are TGTGCCACCAGCAGGTTAGCGGGAGGGCCGAAAGAGACCCAGTACTTC. Translated: CATSRLAGGPKETQYF.